A selection of T cell receptor beta chains follows, all from one sample in a study of T cells in localized non-small cell lung cancer. Clones were sequenced by immunoSEQ multiplex PCR, and TCRdb holds only the in-frame ones, with some missing. The table shows approximately 11,000 clones, with 70% to 85% occurring only once. The material was peripheral blood, obtained before any cancer treatment. The source of these receptors is a male donor older than 55 with stage I lung adenocarcinoma. Each CDR3 is given with its conserved first and last residue. Fields, in order: D gene, V gene, clone size, J gene, CDR3 protein, CDR3 DNA. The D gene is left open where the match is weak. Part of the rows lack a size; the others show once, few, many or a class for expanded clones.

d_call: .; v_call: TRBV19; clone_size: .; j_call: TRBJ1-1; cdr3_aa: CASSPQSTLRNTEAFF; cdr3_nt: TGTGCCAGTAGTCCCCAGTCAACTCTTAGGAACACTGAAGCTTTCTTT
d_call: TRBD1; v_call: TRBV5-1; clone_size: .; j_call: TRBJ1-2; cdr3_aa: CASSLSRQGGYTF; cdr3_nt: TGCGCCAGCAGCCTCTCTAGACAGGGCGGCTACACCTTC
d_call: TRBD2; v_call: TRBV7-9; clone_size: .; j_call: TRBJ2-3; cdr3_aa: CASSLSLAGASDTQYF; cdr3_nt: TGTGCCAGCAGCTTATCCCTAGCGGGGGCCTCAGATACGCAGTATTTT
d_call: TRBD1; v_call: TRBV5-1; clone_size: .; j_call: TRBJ2-7; cdr3_aa: CASSPDRGRSYEQYF; cdr3_nt: TGCGCCAGCAGCCCGGACAGGGGGCGCAGCTACGAGCAGTACTTC
d_call: TRBD1; v_call: TRBV6-5; clone_size: .; j_call: TRBJ2-5; cdr3_aa: CASSYSGQYRETQYF; cdr3_nt: TGTGCCAGCAGTTACTCGGGACAGTACCGAGAGACCCAGTACTTC
d_call: .; v_call: TRBV5-1; clone_size: .; j_call: TRBJ1-1; cdr3_aa: CASSSLARGTEAFF; cdr3_nt: TGCGCCAGCAGCTCCTTGGCGAGGGGGACTGAAGCTTTCTTT
d_call: .; v_call: TRBV9; clone_size: few; j_call: TRBJ2-5; cdr3_aa: CASSVGGGAGRRETQYF; cdr3_nt: TGTGCCAGCAGCGTAGGAGGTGGGGCAGGGCGGCGAGAGACCCAGTACTTC
d_call: .; v_call: TRBV2; clone_size: .; j_call: TRBJ1-3; cdr3_aa: CASSDRTQGNTIYF; cdr3_nt: TGTGCCAGCAGTGACAGGACACAAGGAAACACCATATATTTT
d_call: .; v_call: TRBV14; clone_size: once; j_call: TRBJ2-2; cdr3_aa: CASSQAGVRTGELFF; cdr3_nt: TGTGCCAGCAGCCAAGCGGGGGTTCGGACCGGGGAGCTGTTTTTT
d_call: TRBD2; v_call: TRBV7-7; clone_size: .; j_call: TRBJ2-3; cdr3_aa: CASSLHNTSGGGTDTQYF; cdr3_nt: TGTGCTAGCAGCTTACATAACACTAGCGGGGGGGGCACAGATACGCAGTATTTT
d_call: .; v_call: TRBV5-1; clone_size: .; j_call: TRBJ1-6; cdr3_aa: CASSSNGVSHRNSPLHF; cdr3_nt: TGCGCCAGCAGCAGTAACGGGGTTTCCCATCGTAATTCACCCCTCCACTTT
d_call: TRBD1; v_call: TRBV6-1; clone_size: .; j_call: TRBJ1-1; cdr3_aa: CASSRTGRMNTEAFF; cdr3_nt: TGTGCCAGCAGTCGGACAGGGCGTATGAACACTGAAGCTTTCTTT
d_call: .; v_call: TRBV5-4; clone_size: .; j_call: TRBJ2-7; cdr3_aa: CASSLEQAQQYF; cdr3_nt: TGTGCCAGCAGCTTAGAACAGGCCCAGCAGTACTTC
d_call: .; v_call: TRBV7-3; clone_size: .; j_call: TRBJ1-1; cdr3_aa: CASSPGGLGDTEAFF; cdr3_nt: TGTGCCAGCAGCCCGGGGGGGCTGGGGGACACTGAAGCTTTCTTT
d_call: .; v_call: TRBV6-5; clone_size: .; j_call: TRBJ2-7; cdr3_aa: CASSRQRTWDEQYF; cdr3_nt: TGTGCCAGCAGTAGACAGAGGACGTGGGACGAGCAGTACTTC
d_call: .; v_call: TRBV9; clone_size: .; j_call: TRBJ1-2; cdr3_aa: CASTRSSGTGYTF; cdr3_nt: TGTGCCAGCACACGTAGTTCAGGTACTGGCTACACCTTC
d_call: .; v_call: TRBV11-3; clone_size: .; j_call: TRBJ1-5; cdr3_aa: CASSLGDRRLVNQPQHF; cdr3_nt: TGTGCCAGCAGCTTAGGGGACCGTCGACTCGTCAATCAGCCCCAGCATTTT
d_call: TRBD2; v_call: TRBV11-2; clone_size: .; j_call: TRBJ2-5; cdr3_aa: CASSLAPGGSGQETQYF; cdr3_nt: TGTGCCAGCAGCTTAGCTCCGGGGGGGAGCGGCCAAGAGACCCAGTACTTC
d_call: .; v_call: TRBV7-2; clone_size: .; j_call: TRBJ1-1; cdr3_aa: CASSPERDTEAFF; cdr3_nt: TGTGCCAGCAGCCCCGAGAGGGACACTGAAGCTTTCTTT
d_call: TRBD1; v_call: TRBV7-6; clone_size: .; j_call: TRBJ2-7; cdr3_aa: CASSATGQGEQYF; cdr3_nt: TGTGCCAGCAGCGCGACAGGGCAGGGTGAGCAGTACTTC
d_call: .; v_call: TRBV5-5; clone_size: .; j_call: TRBJ2-6; cdr3_aa: CASSFFSVSGANVLTF; cdr3_nt: TGTGCCAGCAGCTTTTTTAGTGTTTCTGGGGCCAACGTCCTGACTTTC
d_call: .; v_call: TRBV6-1; clone_size: .; j_call: TRBJ1-1; cdr3_aa: CATLWTGNTEAFF; cdr3_nt: TGTGCCACCCTATGGACGGGGAACACTGAAGCTTTCTTT
d_call: .; v_call: TRBV10-3; clone_size: .; j_call: TRBJ2-5; cdr3_aa: CAISETSSGETQYF; cdr3_nt: TGTGCCATCAGTGAGACCTCCAGTGGGGAGACCCAGTACTTC
d_call: .; v_call: TRBV6-5; clone_size: .; j_call: TRBJ2-7; cdr3_aa: CASSYSGVGEYEQYF; cdr3_nt: TGTGCCAGCAGTTACTCGGGAGTGGGGGAATACGAGCAGTACTTC
d_call: .; v_call: TRBV5-5; clone_size: .; j_call: TRBJ1-6; cdr3_aa: CASSLARTYNSPLHF; cdr3_nt: TGTGCCAGCAGCTTGGCCCGAACCTATAATTCACCCCTCCACTTT
d_call: TRBD2; v_call: TRBV10-3; clone_size: .; j_call: TRBJ2-3; cdr3_aa: CAISVLSSLAPSTDTQYF; cdr3_nt: TGTGCCATCAGTGTCCTCTCTTCACTAGCGCCTAGCACAGATACGCAGTATTTT
d_call: .; v_call: TRBV2; clone_size: few; j_call: TRBJ1-4; cdr3_aa: CAITTGTLGKLFF; cdr3_nt: TGTGCCATCACGACCGGGACCCTAGGGAAACTGTTTTTT
d_call: TRBD1; v_call: TRBV2; clone_size: few; j_call: TRBJ1-1; cdr3_aa: CASSAGQGREAFF; cdr3_nt: TGTGCCAGCAGTGCAGGACAGGGACGTGAAGCTTTCTTT
d_call: .; v_call: TRBV6-6; clone_size: .; j_call: TRBJ2-7; cdr3_aa: CATMGTPSYEQYF; cdr3_nt: TGTGCCACCATGGGGACTCCCTCCTACGAGCAGTACTTC
d_call: TRBD1; v_call: TRBV5-1; clone_size: few; j_call: TRBJ2-7; cdr3_aa: CASSADRVYNEQYF; cdr3_nt: TGCGCCAGCAGCGCGGACAGGGTTTACAACGAGCAGTACTTC
d_call: TRBD2; v_call: TRBV4-1; clone_size: .; j_call: TRBJ2-1; cdr3_aa: CASSQDRTSGFNEQFF; cdr3_nt: TGCGCCAGCAGCCAAGATAGGACTAGCGGCTTCAATGAGCAGTTCTTC
d_call: .; v_call: TRBV27; clone_size: few; j_call: TRBJ2-5; cdr3_aa: CASRALDDSKETQYF; cdr3_nt: TGTGCCAGCAGGGCTCTGGATGACTCTAAAGAGACCCAGTACTTC
d_call: TRBD1; v_call: TRBV18; clone_size: few; j_call: TRBJ1-2; cdr3_aa: CASSPGQGEHGYTF; cdr3_nt: TGTGCCAGCTCACCGGGACAGGGGGAGCATGGCTACACCTTC
d_call: .; v_call: TRBV14; clone_size: .; j_call: TRBJ1-6; cdr3_aa: CASSQVGSSYNSSLHF; cdr3_nt: TGTGCCAGCAGCCAAGTGGGTTCCTCCTATAATTCATCCCTCCACTTT
d_call: .; v_call: TRBV5-4; clone_size: once; j_call: TRBJ1-2; cdr3_aa: CASSQDRWTARIGGYTF; cdr3_nt: TGCGCCAGCAGCCAAGACCGGTGGACTGCCCGCATTGGTGGCTACACCTTC
d_call: .; v_call: TRBV19; clone_size: few; j_call: TRBJ1-1; cdr3_aa: CASSIGGDTAEAFF; cdr3_nt: TGTGCCAGTAGTATAGGAGGGGATACCGCTGAAGCTTTCTTT
d_call: .; v_call: TRBV20-1; clone_size: few; j_call: TRBJ2-7; cdr3_aa: CSAKDTYEQYF; cdr3_nt: TGCAGTGCCAAGGACACGTACGAGCAGTACTTC
d_call: .; v_call: TRBV4-2; clone_size: .; j_call: TRBJ2-7; cdr3_aa: CASSQEGVGRKQYF; cdr3_nt: TGTGCCAGCAGCCAAGAGGGTGTAGGCAGAAAGCAGTACTTC
d_call: TRBD1; v_call: TRBV7-3; clone_size: .; j_call: TRBJ1-6; cdr3_aa: CASSLTGTSGSPLHF; cdr3_nt: TGTGCCAGCAGCCTGACAGGGACCTCGGGTTCACCCCTCCACTTT
d_call: .; v_call: TRBV2; clone_size: .; j_call: TRBJ2-7; cdr3_aa: CASSPPWDISMYF; cdr3_nt: TGTGCCAGCAGTCCACCCTGGGACATCAGTATGTACTTC
d_call: TRBD1; v_call: TRBV6-4; clone_size: .; j_call: TRBJ1-1; cdr3_aa: CASRRTGRNNTEAFF; cdr3_nt: TGTGCCAGCAGGAGGACAGGGAGAAATAACACTGAAGCTTTCTTT
d_call: .; v_call: TRBV7-2; clone_size: .; j_call: TRBJ2-3; cdr3_aa: CASSSLDGDTQYF; cdr3_nt: TGTGCCAGCAGCTCCCTAGACGGAGATACGCAGTATTTT
d_call: TRBD1; v_call: TRBV4-2; clone_size: .; j_call: TRBJ1-1; cdr3_aa: CASSQGQGGKNTEAFF; cdr3_nt: TGTGCCAGCAGCCAAGGACAGGGAGGGAAGAACACTGAAGCTTTCTTT
d_call: TRBD2; v_call: TRBV5-5; clone_size: .; j_call: TRBJ2-2; cdr3_aa: CASTAWPSLAGGLNTGELFF; cdr3_nt: TGTGCCAGCACCGCTTGGCCCTCTCTAGCGGGGGGATTGAACACCGGGGAGCTGTTTTTT
d_call: .; v_call: TRBV28; clone_size: .; j_call: TRBJ1-2; cdr3_aa: CASSLWIGVGYGYTF; cdr3_nt: TGTGCCAGCAGTTTATGGATCGGGGTGGGCTATGGCTACACCTTC
d_call: TRBD1; v_call: TRBV13; clone_size: .; j_call: TRBJ2-7; cdr3_aa: CASSLPGGSYEQYF; cdr3_nt: TGTGCCAGCAGCTTACCAGGGGGATCCTACGAGCAGTACTTC
d_call: TRBD1; v_call: TRBV4-1; clone_size: few; j_call: TRBJ1-6; cdr3_aa: CASSQGGRGRRGGSPLHF; cdr3_nt: TGCGCCAGCAGCCAAGGTGGCAGGGGGCGACGGGGGGGTTCACCCCTCCACTTT
d_call: .; v_call: TRBV10-3; clone_size: .; j_call: TRBJ2-7; cdr3_aa: CAISYLPGKSSYEQYF; cdr3_nt: TGTGCCATCAGTTACCTACCGGGAAAGAGCTCCTACGAGCAGTACTTC
d_call: TRBD2; v_call: TRBV6-1; clone_size: .; j_call: TRBJ2-1; cdr3_aa: CASSEGAGGPRDNEQFF; cdr3_nt: TGTGCCAGCAGTGAAGGAGCGGGGGGGCCTAGGGACAATGAGCAGTTCTTC
d_call: .; v_call: TRBV20-1; clone_size: .; j_call: TRBJ2-1; cdr3_aa: CSASIAVEQFF; cdr3_nt: TGCAGTGCTAGTATCGCCGTTGAGCAGTTCTTC
d_call: .; v_call: TRBV5-1; clone_size: few; j_call: TRBJ1-1; cdr3_aa: CASSAQPNTEAFF; cdr3_nt: TGCGCCAGCAGCGCTCAGCCGAACACTGAAGCTTTCTTT
d_call: .; v_call: TRBV4-1; clone_size: .; j_call: TRBJ2-1; cdr3_aa: CASSQDGGPPSSYNEQFF; cdr3_nt: TGCGCCAGCAGCCAAGATGGGGGCCCCCCGAGCTCCTACAATGAGCAGTTCTTC
d_call: .; v_call: TRBV18; clone_size: once; j_call: TRBJ2-5; cdr3_aa: CASSPQGEETQYF; cdr3_nt: TGTGCCAGCTCACCACAAGGGGAAGAGACCCAGTACTTC
d_call: .; v_call: TRBV7-9; clone_size: .; j_call: TRBJ1-4; cdr3_aa: CASSPEVGLSEKLFF; cdr3_nt: TGTGCCAGCAGCCCGGAGGTGGGGCTCAGCGAAAAACTGTTTTTT
d_call: .; v_call: TRBV5-4; clone_size: .; j_call: TRBJ2-3; cdr3_aa: CASSQGGSSTDTQYF; cdr3_nt: TGTGCCAGCAGCCAAGGGGGGTCTTCCACAGATACGCAGTATTTT
d_call: .; v_call: TRBV7-3; clone_size: .; j_call: TRBJ1-1; cdr3_aa: CASSSSLNTEAFF; cdr3_nt: TGTGCCAGCAGCTCCTCGCTGAACACTGAAGCTTTCTTT
d_call: .; v_call: TRBV7-2; clone_size: .; j_call: TRBJ2-7; cdr3_aa: CASSLEVGSLYEQYF; cdr3_nt: TGTGCCAGCAGCTTAGAAGTGGGATCTCTCTACGAGCAGTACTTC
d_call: .; v_call: TRBV15; clone_size: .; j_call: TRBJ2-3; cdr3_aa: CATSRKTVPTDTQYF; cdr3_nt: TGTGCCACCAGCAGGAAGACGGTACCCACAGATACGCAGTATTTT
d_call: TRBD1; v_call: TRBV5-6; clone_size: .; j_call: TRBJ2-5; cdr3_aa: CASSPAPDRAGSETQYF; cdr3_nt: TGTGCCAGCAGCCCGGCCCCGGACAGGGCAGGGTCAGAGACCCAGTACTTC
d_call: .; v_call: TRBV29-1; clone_size: .; j_call: TRBJ2-3; cdr3_aa: CSVGPGGLGTDTQYF; cdr3_nt: TGCAGCGTTGGTCCCGGGGGCTTAGGCACAGATACGCAGTATTTT